Listed below are T cell receptor beta chains from one sample, sequenced in a study of cytomegalovirus exposure and HLA in healthy donors. TCRdb's copy holds only in-frame clones and misses some; the assay was immunoSEQ multiplex PCR. The repertoire consists of some 100,000 clones, with around 72% occurring once and the leading ten covering around 14%. Material: PBMCs. Receptor source: a male donor in good health and CMV-seropositive. The CDR3 runs from the conserved cysteine through the conserved F or W. The D gene is left open where the match is weak. A row's size may be missing; if present it is once, few, many or a size class.

J gene | V gene | D gene | clone size | CDR3 protein | CDR3 DNA
TRBJ2-3 | TRBV7-8 | TRBD2 | . | CASSPTSGSTDTQYF | TGTGCCAGCAGCCCCACTAGCGGATCCACAGATACGCAGTATTTT
TRBJ1-3 | TRBV2 | . | . | CASSERGSSGNTIYF | TGTGCCAGCAGTGAAAGGGGTTCCTCTGGAAACACCATATATTTT
TRBJ1-2 | TRBV28 | . | few | CASSSAAGIGF | TGTGCCAGCAGTTCCGCCGCGGGGATCGGCTTC
TRBJ2-7 | TRBV19 | . | . | CASSTRGSERSYEQYF | TGTGCCAGTAGTACGCGGGGATCAGAGAGGTCCTACGAGCAGTACTTC
TRBJ1-4 | TRBV19 | TRBD1 | . | CASSSSPGGEKLFF | TGTGCCAGTAGTTCTTCGCCAGGGGGCGAAAAACTGTTTTTT
TRBJ1-2 | TRBV29-1 | . | . | CSVGKLEGRRYGYTF | TGCAGCGTTGGAAAATTAGAGGGCAGGAGGTATGGCTACACCTTC
TRBJ2-5 | TRBV2 | TRBD1 | . | CASKTTGQGLETQYF | TGTGCCAGCAAGACTACCGGACAGGGACTAGAGACCCAGTACTTC
TRBJ2-2 | TRBV10-1 | TRBD2 | few | CASSGPSGELNTGELFF | TGCGCCAGCAGTGGGCCTAGCGGGGAACTAAACACCGGGGAGCTGTTTTTT
TRBJ2-7 | TRBV15 | TRBD1 | few | CATSRTGQGIVEQYF | TGTGCCACCAGCAGAACTGGACAGGGAATAGTGGAGCAGTACTTC
TRBJ2-7 | TRBV19 | TRBD2 | . | CASSPTSSGAYEQYF | TGTGCCAGTAGCCCAACCTCTAGCGGAGCCTACGAGCAGTACTTC
TRBJ1-2 | TRBV7-2 | . | . | CASSLTRQAQSNGYTF | TGTGCCAGCAGCTTAACCCGACAGGCCCAGTCGAATGGCTACACCTTC
TRBJ2-3 | TRBV5-1 | TRBD2 | . | CASSLEGLASSDTQYF | TGCGCCAGCAGCTTGGAGGGACTAGCGTCTTCAGATACGCAGTATTTT
TRBJ2-7 | TRBV19 | . | . | CASSSNRDSYEQYF | TGTGCCAGTAGTTCAAACAGGGACTCCTACGAGCAGTACTTC
TRBJ1-4 | TRBV30 | . | . | CAWSAGFPNEKLFF | TGTGCCTGGAGTGCGGGGTTCCCTAATGAAAAACTGTTTTTT
TRBJ1-3 | TRBV25-1 | TRBD1 | . | CASSATDRVINTIYF | TGTGCCAGCAGTGCAACGGACAGGGTGATAAACACCATATATTTT
TRBJ2-3 | TRBV11-3 | . | . | CASSLGSGAGTDTQYF | TGTGCCAGCAGCTTAGGTTCCGGCGCGGGGACAGATACGCAGTATTTT